Listed here is a single T cell receptor (beta chain). Germline CDR1 reads MDHEN; CDR2 reads SYDVKM. This CDR3 comprises 18 residues. With V trimmed by 5 bases and J by 0 bases, 13 bases remained unmatched. This table comes from immunoSEQ multiplex PCR, and its TCRdb copy is limited to in-frame clones, with some not included. The data contain around 150,000 clones, approximately 79% of them singletons. This specimen comes from a study of blood T cell repertoires in COVID-19. Participants' reported clinical history set cohort assignment. Sequences were obtained from PBMCs or T cells enriched from blood (not recorded which). The sequence was collected from a man aged 50 to 60 who had recovered from COVID-19. The chain recombines TRBV28 with TRBJ1-2; 9 bases map to TRBD1. The CDR3 coding sequence is TGTGCCAGCAGTCCCCCGGGACAGGGCCCCTTAACTAACTATGGCTACACCTTC. Its translation is CASSPPGQGPLTNYGYTF.